These 9 T cell receptor beta chains were all obtained from the same sample, sequenced in a study of regulatory T cells in long-lasting Graves disease. Through Arm-PCR of CDR3 regions and iRepertoire HTBI primers, TCR beta libraries were built. TCRdb fed the multiplex PCR reads into MiXCR, producing one record per CDR3 protein. The sample records under 700,000 distinct CDR3 sequences, roughly 16% being singletons. The sample's time point: newly diagnosed GD, antithyroid drugs for less than 3 months. PBMCs provided the RNA from which the TCR library was made. This same sample was also taken into another study, of T cells in Graves' hyperthyroidism and ophthalmopathy.

The material was peripheral blood mononuclear cells (PBMCs), obtained at new diagnosis, from a patient treated with antithyroid drugs. These receptor sequences come from a woman between 40 and 65 years old with Graves disease.

This clonotype was observed many times. This chain links TRBV27 with TRBJ2-1, with D uncertain. The ends were cut back, 4 bases at V and 1 base at J, with 11 bases in the middle. The germline CDR1 and CDR2 sequences are MNHEY and SMNVEV (reference sequence). This CDR3 contains 15 residues. The chain's CDR3 is CASSSGWQSYNEQFF. CDR3 DNA sequence: TGTGCCAGCAGTTCCGGGTGGCAATCCTACAATGAGCAGTTCTTC.

This clonotype showed up many times. The chain is built from TRBV12-3 or TRBV12-4 and TRBJ2-5; perhaps D is TRBD1 or TRBD2 (6 bases each). The CDR3 loop spans 17 amino acids. Trimming stripped 5 bases from V and 5 bases from J, with 24 bases between. Written as DNA, the CDR3 is TGTGCCAGCAGTCTACGACCCTGGGGGCAGGGGAGGGAGACCCAGTACTTC. This gives the protein CASSLRPWGQGRETQYF.

This clonotype appeared a few times. The rearrangement joins TRBV29-1 to TRBJ2-2; D gene uncertain. Between the trimmed V and J ends, which lost 7 bases and 0 bases, there was a span of 3 bases. There are 11 residues in the CDR3. Per germline, CDR1 SQVTM and CDR2 ANQGSEA. The CDR3 loop is CSASNTGELFF. CDR3 sequence (DNA): TGCAGCGCTTCGAACACCGGGGAGCTGTTTTTT.

At least ten counts were recorded for this clonotype. The chain carries TRBV12-3 or TRBV12-4 and TRBJ1-1; D remains ambiguous. V lost 7 bases, J lost 0 bases, and 9 bases lay in between. The CDR3 sequence is 13 residues long. The CDR3: CASTIDLNTEAFF. The CDR3 DNA reads TGTGCCAGCACCATCGATTTGAACACTGAAGCTTTCTTT.

This clonotype was seen a few times. The rearrangement uses TRBV6-1 and TRBJ1-1; TRBD1 matches at 7 bases. The V gene's germline CDR1 is MNHNS and CDR2 SASEGT. This CDR3 is 15 amino acids long. The junction had 14 bases not matched to a gene; V was cut back by 3 bases and J by 10 bases. The CDR3 spells CASSDPLRGDTGAFF. CDR3 DNA: TGTGCCAGCAGTGACCCCCTCAGGGGGGATACCGGAGCTTTCTTT.

This clonotype was seen ten or more times. The chain uses TRBV11-2 and TRBJ1-2; D gene ambiguous. Germline V gives CDR1 SGHAT, CDR2 FQNNGV. There are 14 residues in the CDR3. V was trimmed by 5 bases and J by 4 bases, leaving 14 bases between them. Here the CDR3 reads CASSATQEGYGYTF. As DNA, the CDR3 is TGTGCCAGCAGCGCCACTCAGGAGGGCTATGGCTACACCTTC.

This chain connects TRBV19 to TRBJ1-5; possibly TRBD1 for D (6 bases). The CDR3 extends over 19 amino acids. Germline V gene data show CDR1 as LNHDA and CDR2 as SQIVND (reference sequence). Trimming removed 7 bases from V and 0 bases from J, with 25 bases in between. CDR3 nucleotides: TGTGCCAGTACGTCCCGGGACAAAGGTTGGCCGGATAGCAATCAGCCCCAGCATTTT. This gives the protein CASTSRDKGWPDSNQPQHF.

This sequence joins TRBV4-1 and TRBJ1-6, with D tentatively TRBD1 (5 bases). CDR1 and CDR2 from the germline V gene are MGHRA and YSYEKL. Deletions cut 5 bases from V and 7 bases from J, with 12 bases between. The CDR3 is made up of 14 amino acids. The CDR3 DNA is TGCGCCAGCAGCGCACAGGCTGTAAATTCACCCCTCCACTTT. It translates to CASSAQAVNSPLHF.

The chain is built from TRBV29-1 and TRBJ2-4; TRBD1 is a possible D gene (5 bases). This CDR3 contains 12 residues. V lost 5 bases and J lost 5, with 10 bases in between. Per the germline V gene, CDR1 is SQVTM and CDR2 is ANQGSEA. The CDR3 loop is CSVLGLQNIQYF. The CDR3, as DNA: TGCAGCGTTCTGGGGCTACAAAACATTCAGTACTTC.